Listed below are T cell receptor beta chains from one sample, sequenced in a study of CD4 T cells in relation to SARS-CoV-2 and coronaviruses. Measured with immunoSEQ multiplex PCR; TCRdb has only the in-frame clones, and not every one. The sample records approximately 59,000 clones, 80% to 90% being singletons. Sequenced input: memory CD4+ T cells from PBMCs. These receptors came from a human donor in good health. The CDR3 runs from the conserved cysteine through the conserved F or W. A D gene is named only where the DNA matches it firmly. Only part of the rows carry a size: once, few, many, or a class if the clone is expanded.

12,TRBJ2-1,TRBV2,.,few,TGTGCCAGCAGTGACCGGGACCCCACCGAGTTCTTC,CASSDRDPTEFF
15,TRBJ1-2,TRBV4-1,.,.,TGCGCCAGCAGCCAAGAAGGTGCGACCTTTTATGGCTACACCTTC,CASSQEGATFYGYTF
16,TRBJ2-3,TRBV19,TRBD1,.,TGTGCCAGTAGTACCGGGACAGGCCATAGCACAGATACGCAGTATTTT,CASSTGTGHSTDTQYF
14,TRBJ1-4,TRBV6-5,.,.,TGTGCCAGCAGCCCCTGGGCCCAGGGCGAAAAACTGTTTTTT,CASSPWAQGEKLFF
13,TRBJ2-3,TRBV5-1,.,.,TGCGCCAGCAGCCCGGGAGGCACAGATACGCAGTATTTT,CASSPGGTDTQYF
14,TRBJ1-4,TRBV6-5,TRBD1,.,TGTGCCAGCAAGGACAGGGGAGTAGGTGAAAAACTGTTTTTT,CASKDRGVGEKLFF
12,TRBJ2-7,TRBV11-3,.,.,TGTGCCAGCAGCGGGGGGACCTACGAGCAGTACTTC,CASSGGTYEQYF
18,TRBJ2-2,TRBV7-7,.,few,TGTGCCAGCAGCTCCGCCTCACCACAAACCGGACTCACCGGGGAGCTGTTTTTT,CASSSASPQTGLTGELFF
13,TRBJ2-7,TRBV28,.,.,TGTGCCAGCAGTTTTGACTTCTCCTACGAGCAGTACTTC,CASSFDFSYEQYF
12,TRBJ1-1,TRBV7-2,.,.,TGTGCCAGCAGCTATAGTCGGTATGAAGCTTTCTTT,CASSYSRYEAFF
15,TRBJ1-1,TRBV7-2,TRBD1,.,TGTGCCAGCAGCACTCGGACAGGGACGAACACTGAAGCTTTCTTT,CASSTRTGTNTEAFF
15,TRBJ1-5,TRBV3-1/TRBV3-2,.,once,TGTGCCAGCAGCCAAGAATCTGGATACGGTCAGCCCCAGCATTTT,CASSQESGYGQPQHF
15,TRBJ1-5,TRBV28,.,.,TGTGCCAGCAGTTTAACCGGGCAGGGCGGTCAGCCCCAGCATTTT,CASSLTGQGGQPQHF
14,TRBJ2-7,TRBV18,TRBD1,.,TGTGCCAGCTCACCGATCGGACAGGACTACGAGCAGTACTTC,CASSPIGQDYEQYF
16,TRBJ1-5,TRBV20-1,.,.,TGCAGTGCTCGTGACGCGACAAGGACAGTTAATCAGCCCCAGCATTTT,CSARDATRTVNQPQHF